This paragraph reports one T cell receptor (beta chain). Its antigen remains unidentified. The data are from a study of graft-versus-host responses after intestinal transplantation. Germline loops: CDR1 SQVTM, CDR2 ANQGSEA. The V end was cut by 7 bases, the J end by 6 bases, with 16 bases between. CDR3 size: 13 residues. The table came from immunoSEQ multiplex PCR; TCRdb's copy has only in-frame clones and leaves some out. The sample lists 100,000 to 140,000 clones; about 91% were seen once. The chain combines TRBV29-1 with TRBJ2-1, with D unresolved. The clonotype comes from a human donor who was the organ donor for an intestinal transplant. The source material was unstimulated CD4+ T cells sorted from spleen or lymph node cells, sampled before transplant. The CDR3 coding sequence is TGCAGCGCCTCTCACCAGGTGTTCAATGAGCAGTTCTTC. This codes for CSASHQVFNEQFF.